Listed below are T cell receptor beta chains from one sample, sequenced in a study of control samples from healthy donors and cancer patients. Profiled with immunoSEQ multiplex PCR; TCRdb holds only in-frame clones, not every one. The top ten hold less than 15% of the sample, which has more than 65,000 clones, approximately 80% seen once. Input material: blood. These receptors all come from a man in his fifties in good health. Each CDR3 is given with its conserved first and last residue. Expanded clones get a size class; other rows say once, few or many, or leave the size out.

size	V	J	CDR3
once	TRBV6-2/TRBV6-3	TRBJ1-2	CASSYSTGGYTF
few	TRBV25-1	TRBJ2-5	CASRGKIQETQYF
.	TRBV5-4	TRBJ2-1	CASSWVRSGGPDEQFF
.	TRBV5-1	TRBJ1-6	CASSLGWGGADSPLHF
.	TRBV3-1/TRBV3-2	TRBJ2-7	CASSRWRESYEQYF
.	TRBV13	TRBJ2-7	CASSLGGQRTYF
.	TRBV6-5	TRBJ2-1	CASTPGNEQFF
.	TRBV4-2	TRBJ1-6	CASSQDIYNSPLHF
.	TRBV6-5	TRBJ2-3	CASSYGLRGAADTQYF
.	TRBV19	TRBJ2-2	CASSIGGSGANTGELFF
.	TRBV6-1	TRBJ2-1	CASSEAGGSYNEQFF
.	TRBV4-1	TRBJ2-1	CASSQDISEYNEQFF
.	TRBV7-8	TRBJ1-1	CASSSQGPTEAFF
.	TRBV7-9	TRBJ1-2	CASSPLASGELNYGYTF
.	TRBV3-1/TRBV3-2	TRBJ2-1	CASSQDSSVKQFF
.	TRBV5-1	TRBJ2-5	CASSRGLVETQYF
.	TRBV7-2	TRBJ2-1	CASSRTGTRGNEQFF
.	TRBV28	TRBJ2-7	CASSSPGQGMSYEQYF
.	TRBV24-1	TRBJ2-2	CATRTGNTGELFF
.	TRBV18	TRBJ2-7	CASSPNYEQYF
.	TRBV15	TRBJ1-2	CATSRDTRARIGGYTF
.	TRBV7-3	TRBJ2-7	CASSPQGQGPYEQYF
.	TRBV19	TRBJ1-2	CASSNSHYGYTF
.	TRBV29-1	TRBJ2-7	CSVVSEIGEQYF
.	TRBV10-3	TRBJ2-2	CAITGWAGTGELFF
.	TRBV11-2	TRBJ1-1	CASSWEENTEAFF